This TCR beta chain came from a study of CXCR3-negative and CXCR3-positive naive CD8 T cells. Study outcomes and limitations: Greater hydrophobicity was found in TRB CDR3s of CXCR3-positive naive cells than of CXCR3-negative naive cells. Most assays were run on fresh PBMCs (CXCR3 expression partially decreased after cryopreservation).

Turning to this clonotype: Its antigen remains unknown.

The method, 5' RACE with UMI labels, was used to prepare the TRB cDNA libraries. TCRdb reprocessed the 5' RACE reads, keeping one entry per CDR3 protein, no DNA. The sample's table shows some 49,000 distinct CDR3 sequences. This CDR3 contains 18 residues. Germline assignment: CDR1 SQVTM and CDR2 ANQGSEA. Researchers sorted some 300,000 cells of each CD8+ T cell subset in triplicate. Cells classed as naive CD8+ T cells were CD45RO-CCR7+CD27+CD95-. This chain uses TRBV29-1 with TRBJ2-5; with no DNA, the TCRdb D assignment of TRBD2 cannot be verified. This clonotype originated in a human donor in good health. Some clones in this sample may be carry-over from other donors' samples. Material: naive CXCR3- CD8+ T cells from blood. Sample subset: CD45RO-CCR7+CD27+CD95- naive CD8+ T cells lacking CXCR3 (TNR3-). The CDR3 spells CSAEGVLAGGMYQETQYF.